Listed below are T cell receptor beta chains from one sample, sequenced in a study of identical twins. TCRdb analysed the 5' RACE reads with MiXCR anew, one entry per CDR3 protein. The data show under 500,000 distinct CDR3 sequences, over 11% seen once. This sample was shared with a second study, whose subject was yellow fever vaccine responses in identical twins.

The sample was CD4+ T cells sorted from blood. The receptor set was obtained from a woman aged 18-29 years in good health. Both conserved end residues are part of each CDR3. The order of the fields is CDR3 protein, CDR3 DNA, V gene, CDR3 length, D gene, J gene, clone size. The D gene is left open where the match is weak. Some rows have no size entry. The others give once, few or many, or a class for an expanded clone.

CASSFFGTGKNEKLFF | TGCGCCAGCAGCTTCTTTGGGACAGGGAAGAATGAAAAACTGTTTTTT | TRBV5-1 | 16 | TRBD1 | TRBJ1-4 | many
CASSSRTSGGTDTQYF | TGTGCCAGCAGCTCGCGGACTAGCGGGGGCACAGATACGCAGTATTTT | TRBV7-3 | 16 | TRBD2 | TRBJ2-3 | few
CATLTQTGGPSTDTQYF | TGCGCCACCCTAACCCAAACAGGGGGCCCTAGCACAGATACGCAGTATTTT | TRBV10-2 | 17 | TRBD1 | TRBJ2-3 | .
CASSIEVGTRAEQFF | TGCGCCAGCAGCATCGAAGTAGGGACTAGGGCTGAGCAGTTCTTC | TRBV5-1 | 15 | TRBD2 | TRBJ2-1 | .
CASSQDQRTGTGTDTQYF | TGTGCCAGCAGCCAAGATCAACGGACAGGCACAGGTACAGATACGCAGTATTTT | TRBV4-2 | 18 | TRBD1 | TRBJ2-3 | many
CASSSGGQGYNSPLHF | TGTGCCAGCAGCTCCGGGGGACAGGGGTATAATTCACCCCTCCACTTT | TRBV5-6 | 16 | TRBD1 | TRBJ1-6 | .
CASSPRGPVEQFF | TGTGCCAGCAGCCCACGGGGGCCGGTTGAGCAGTTCTTC | TRBV7-9 | 13 | . | TRBJ2-1 | many
CASSQDGTQVETDTQYF | TGTGCCAGCAGCCAAGATGGAACACAGGTTGAAACAGATACGCAGTATTTT | TRBV4-2 | 17 | . | TRBJ2-3 | .
CASSPTTVTEQFF | TGTGCCAGCAGCCCGACGACAGTCACTGAGCAGTTCTTC | TRBV7-3 | 13 | . | TRBJ2-1 | .
CASSPHQAGGMAFF | TGTGCCAGCAGCCCCCACCAGGCAGGGGGCATGGCTTTCTTT | TRBV3-1 | 14 | TRBD1 | TRBJ1-1 | .
CSAPLSRWAGGSALLTDTQYF | TGCAGTGCCCCCTTGAGTAGGTGGGCGGGGGGATCGGCCCTACTCACAGATACGCAGTATTTT | TRBV20-1 | 21 | TRBD2 | TRBJ2-3 | .
CSASVPGIGQPQHF | TGCAGTGCTAGTGTCCCAGGTATTGGACAGCCCCAGCATTTT | TRBV20-1 | 14 | . | TRBJ1-5 | few
CASSLREQRSNQPQHF | TGTGCCAGCAGTTTGAGAGAGCAGCGTAGCAATCAGCCCCAGCATTTT | TRBV12-3/TRBV12-4 | 16 | . | TRBJ1-5 | many
CASTLLKGVYGYTF | TGTGCCAGCACCCTTCTAAAGGGAGTCTATGGCTACACCTTC | TRBV6-2/TRBV6-3 | 14 | . | TRBJ1-2 | few
CASSQASSGRRGGETQYF | TGCGCCAGCAGCCAAGCTTCTAGCGGGAGAAGGGGAGGGGAGACCCAGTACTTC | TRBV4-1 | 18 | TRBD2 | TRBJ2-5 | .
CSAQGLATTYEQYF | TGCAGTGCCCAAGGACTAGCGACCACCTACGAGCAGTACTTC | TRBV20-1 | 14 | TRBD2 | TRBJ2-7 | .
CASDGQKNTGELFF | TGTGCCAGCGACGGACAGAAGAACACCGGGGAGCTGTTTTTT | TRBV7-9 | 14 | . | TRBJ2-2 | .
CASSLREIPTDTQYF | TGTGCCAGCAGCTTACGGGAAATCCCCACAGATACGCAGTATTTT | TRBV11-2 | 15 | . | TRBJ2-3 | .
CASTMRGLATGELFF | TGTGCCAGCACCATGAGGGGGCTGGCCACCGGGGAGCTGTTTTTT | TRBV12-3/TRBV12-4 | 15 | TRBD1 | TRBJ2-2 | .
CASSYFSGTGANVLTF | TGTGCCAGCAGTTACTTTTCGGGGACTGGGGCCAACGTCCTGACTTTC | TRBV6-5 | 16 | . | TRBJ2-6 | few
CASSEAKDRGSNYGYTF | TGTGCCAGCAGTGAAGCGAAGGACAGGGGTTCTAACTATGGCTACACCTTC | TRBV2 | 17 | TRBD1 | TRBJ1-2 | .
CASSIRRTDTGELFF | TGTGCCAGTAGTATTAGGAGGACAGACACCGGGGAGCTGTTTTTT | TRBV19 | 15 | . | TRBJ2-2 | few
CASRAGQSSYNEQFF | TGCGCCAGCAGGGCAGGGCAAAGCTCCTACAATGAGCAGTTCTTC | TRBV4-3 | 15 | . | TRBJ2-1 | .
CASLREGAGYEQYF | TGTGCCAGCCTGAGAGAGGGGGCTGGGTACGAGCAGTACTTC | TRBV6-1 | 14 | TRBD1 | TRBJ2-7 | .
CSARGPEGEAQYF | TGCAGTGCTAGGGGTCCTGAGGGAGAGGCCCAGTACTTC | TRBV20-1 | 13 | . | TRBJ2-5 | .
CASSQVPGTYEETQYF | TGTGCCAGCAGCCAAGTACCGGGGACCTACGAAGAGACCCAGTACTTC | TRBV14 | 16 | . | TRBJ2-5 | .
CASSDVTGTSSQETQYF | TGTGCCAGCAGCGACGTGACCGGGACTAGCAGCCAAGAGACCCAGTACTTC | TRBV7-2 | 17 | TRBD2 | TRBJ2-5 | .
CATTGTSAQFASYNEQFF | TGTGCCACCACCGGGACTAGCGCTCAATTCGCCTCTTACAATGAGCAGTTCTTC | TRBV15 | 18 | TRBD2 | TRBJ2-1 | few
CASSLMATSGGAHEQFF | TGTGCCAGCAGCTTAATGGCGACTAGCGGGGGGGCCCATGAGCAGTTCTTC | TRBV7-2 | 17 | TRBD2 | TRBJ2-1 | many
CASSPERGRGGGNTEAFF | TGCGCCAGCAGCCCAGAAAGGGGGCGCGGTGGAGGGAACACTGAAGCTTTCTTT | TRBV4-1 | 18 | TRBD1 | TRBJ1-1 | many
CASSQKTGGWYEQYF | TGTGCCAGCAGCCAGAAAACGGGAGGCTGGTACGAGCAGTACTTC | TRBV7-2 | 15 | TRBD2 | TRBJ2-7 | .
CSARRLAGGSCFF | . | TRBV20-1 | 13 | . | TRBJ2-2 | few
CASSLSSRASTDTQYF | TGTGCCAGCAGCTTATCTTCCAGGGCGTCCACAGATACGCAGTATTTT | TRBV7-2 | 16 | . | TRBJ2-3 | few
CASSFWGTGGSLSYEQYF | TGTGCCAGCAGTTTCTGGGGTACAGGTGGGAGCCTCTCCTACGAGCAGTACTTC | TRBV12-3/TRBV12-4 | 18 | . | TRBJ2-7 | .
CASSLWGSGANVLTF | TGTGCCAGCAGTTTATGGGGATCCGGGGCCAACGTCCTGACTTTC | TRBV12-3/TRBV12-4 | 15 | . | TRBJ2-6 | many
CASTDRGYGYTF | TGTGCCAGCACCGACAGGGGCTATGGCTACACCTTC | TRBV6-2/TRBV6-3 | 12 | TRBD1 | TRBJ1-2 | many
CASSLESDSSNYGYTF | TGTGCCAGCAGCTTAGAGAGCGATAGCTCTAACTATGGCTACACCTTC | TRBV11-2 | 16 | . | TRBJ1-2 | few
CASCYRGIPDTQYF | TGTGCCAGCTGTTACAGGGGAATCCCAGATACGCAGTATTTT | TRBV2 | 14 | TRBD1 | TRBJ2-3 | few
CASRGLTYNEQFF | TGTGCCAGCAGGGGACTAACTTACAATGAGCAGTTCTTC | TRBV2 | 13 | TRBD2 | TRBJ2-1 | .
CATSDRAGGSTDTQYF | TGTGCCACCAGTGATCGTGCCGGCGGGAGCACAGATACGCAGTATTTT | TRBV24-1 | 16 | . | TRBJ2-3 | .
CASSRTVGTHSPLYQYF | TGCGCCAGCAGCCGAACGGTAGGGACGCACAGCCCCTTATACCAGTACTTC | TRBV4-1 | 17 | . | TRBJ2-5 | .
CASTPTRGGKTYEQYF | TGTGCCAGCACCCCAACGAGAGGGGGCAAAACCTACGAGCAGTACTTC | TRBV5-6 | 16 | TRBD1 | TRBJ2-7 | few
CASSLLGGSPLHF | TGTGCCAGCAGCTTACTGGGAGGGTCACCCCTCCACTTT | TRBV7-3 | 13 | . | TRBJ1-6 | few
CATSDASSGIANEKLFF | TGTGCCACCAGTGATGCATCATCAGGGATTGCTAATGAAAAACTGTTTTTT | TRBV24-1 | 17 | . | TRBJ1-4 | .
CASSLAAEKLFF | TGTGCCAGCAGCTTGGCCGCTGAAAAACTGTTTTTT | TRBV5-6 | 12 | . | TRBJ1-4 | many
CASSVGSRGVRFNSPLHF | TGTGCCAGCAGCGTAGGGTCCAGGGGAGTGCGGTTTAATTCACCCCTCCACTTT | TRBV9 | 18 | . | TRBJ1-6 | few
CSARDRRGANEKLFF | TGCAGTGCTAGAGATCGAAGGGGCGCTAATGAAAAACTGTTTTTT | TRBV20-1 | 15 | . | TRBJ1-4 | .
CASSPPGTGGITDTQYF | TGTGCCAGCAGTCCCCCCGGGACAGGGGGGATTACAGATACGCAGTATTTT | TRBV28 | 17 | TRBD1 | TRBJ2-3 | many
CASSPQGQGARDTQYF | TGTGCCAGCAGCCCGCAGGGACAGGGGGCGCGCGATACGCAGTATTTT | TRBV4-2 | 16 | TRBD1 | TRBJ2-3 | many
CASSQVAATNEKLFF | TGTGCCAGCAGCCAAGTGGCCGCAACTAATGAAAAACTGTTTTTT | TRBV14 | 15 | . | TRBJ1-4 | few
CASSFSFFYNEQFF | TGCGCCAGCAGCTTCAGCTTCTTCTACAATGAGCAGTTCTTC | TRBV5-1 | 14 | . | TRBJ2-1 | .
CASVAGRSTDTQYF | TGTGCCAGCGTCGCGGGACGTAGCACAGATACGCAGTATTTT | TRBV6-2/TRBV6-3 | 14 | . | TRBJ2-3 | few
CSARDRVTGIRSSLYF | TGCAGTGCTAGAGATCGGGTGACAGGTATCAGGTCCAGCTTGTATTTT | TRBV20-1 | 16 | . | TRBJ2-3 | few